A selection of T cell receptor beta chains follows, all from one sample in a study of CD8 T cells in Susac syndrome. TCRdb processed the immunoSEQ multiplex PCR reads anew with MiXCR; each CDR3 protein has one entry. The sample carries 69,000 or so distinct CDR3 sequences, roughly 94% recorded once. The specimen sequenced was CD8+ T cells from PBMCs. These TCRs come from a human donor in good health. Both conserved end residues are trimmed from each CDR3.

TRBV12-3/TRBV12-4 ASSSDRDNQPQH
TRBV7-9 ASSLGQGEAF
TRBV5-1 ASSLANGPSYEQY
TRBV29-1 SVRSGAWEQY
TRBV2 ASSEGQLKDNSPLH
TRBV9 ASSVDWQQPQH
TRBV12-3/TRBV12-4 ASRPPYTEAF
TRBV6-1 ASSETGTNLH
TRBV6-2/TRBV6-3 ASTGLTGELF
TRBV6-5 ASSPGQYQETQY
TRBV7-9 ASSAGFNGYT
TRBV7-9 ASSLEIHEQF
TRBV5-6 ASSLEGSENTIY
TRBV4-1 ASSQERAWTQY
TRBV7-9 ASSSGGQGSRFGTEAF
TRBV2 ASTPPRGGYNEQF
TRBV27 ASSQGSLPYNSPLH
TRBV7-9 ASSLVTGNEQF
TRBV6-5 ASSGDRLNTEAF
TRBV14 ASSQDQHVLT
TRBV4-1 ASSQENSMQGMNTEAF
TRBV2 ASSGNGAQVYGYT
TRBV4-1 ASSQGLGDEQY
TRBV5-1 ASSGEWGQPQH
TRBV6-5 ASSRQTNTGELF
TRBV2 ASRLTSGDAANTGELF
TRBV9 ASSVASRDVTDTQY
TRBV12-3/TRBV12-4 ASRDRNTEAF
TRBV4-3 ASSQGPGSVTEAF
TRBV7-6 ASSSRLGSSYEQY
TRBV5-4 ASSPLELLGNTEAF
TRBV12-3/TRBV12-4 ASSSSGETQY
TRBV9 ASSALRGMNTEAF
TRBV29-1 SVAAGGANTGELF
TRBV2 ASSSAENQPQH
TRBV6-2/TRBV6-3 ASSYVGQLDEQF
TRBV29-1 SVVGGTSGGLSTDTQY